The 24 T cell receptor beta chains given below trace back to one sample, sequenced in a study of persistence of HIV-infected CD4 T cells. Antigens of these TCRs are unknown. Nonspecific anti-CD3/anti-CD28 bead stimulation represents the broad CD4+ T cell repertoire. Sorting selected CD4+ T cells upregulating both CD40 ligand and CD69. The libraries were made with immunoSEQ version 4 in survey mode. Profiling relied on immunoSEQ multiplex PCR, and the TCRdb table lists in-frame clones only, not all of them. This sample has 35,000 to 45,000 clones, with about nine tenths found just once. The sequencing here drew on CD4+ T cells sorted from PBMCs after approximately 19-hour stimulation, taken from a patient who received antiretroviral therapy. These receptors were taken from an adult man with HIV who was CMV-seropositive.

The chain joins TRBV3-1 (or the pseudogene TRBV3-2) to TRBJ2-7; D not resolved. V shed 1 base and J shed 4 bases, with 11 bases lying between them. CDR1 and CDR2 from the germline V gene are LGHDT and YNNKEL (reference sequence). The CDR3 runs 14 residues. The CDR3 loop reads CASSQGGRDYEQYF. The CDR3 nucleotides read TGTGCCAGCAGCCAAGGCGGCAGAGATTACGAGCAGTACTTC.

The rearrangement joins TRBV6-5 to TRBJ2-1; D is perhaps TRBD1 (5 bases). This CDR3 is 14 amino acids long. V lost 6 bases and J lost 0, with 9 bases in between. Germline assignment: CDR1 MNHEY and CDR2 SVGAGI. The CDR3 DNA reads TGTGCCAGCAGCGGACACCACTCCTACAATGAGCAGTTCTTC. This gives the protein CASSGHHSYNEQFF.

This clone was counted a few times. The chain uses TRBV5-6 and TRBJ1-6, with D possibly TRBD1 on 6 matching bases. The V end was cut by 4 bases, the J end by 2 bases, with 10 bases between. The germline gives CDR1 SGHDT, CDR2 YYEEEE. The CDR3 sequence is 15 residues long. This chain's CDR3 is CASSRTGTYNSPLHF. Here the CDR3 DNA reads TGTGCCAGCAGCCGAACAGGGACCTATAATTCACCCCTCCACTTT.

The chain combines TRBV29-1 with TRBJ1-2; unclear D gene. The CDR3 runs 14 residues. In germline, CDR1 is SQVTM, CDR2 ANQGSEA. Trimming shortened V by 4 bases and J by 5 bases, and 17 bases separated the two germline ends. The DNA of the CDR3 is TGCAGCGTTGTCGGACTCTCCGGCGCTTATGGCTACACCTTC. The encoded protein is CSVVGLSGAYGYTF.

This rearrangement joins TRBV6-4 to TRBJ2-4; 10 positions agree with TRBD2. Germline V gene lookup returns CDR1 MRHNA and CDR2 SNTAGT. The CDR3 length is 16 residues. With 5 bases clipped from V and 7 bases from J, the junction kept 11 bases outside the gene matches. This CDR3 reads CASSPSGSLGRNIQYF. The CDR3 DNA is TGTGCCAGCAGTCCTAGCGGGAGTCTGGGACGGAACATTCAGTACTTC.

The CDR3 DNA reads as TGTGCCAGCAGCTTCTGGGACTCTGGAAACACCATATATTTT. Translation: CASSFWDSGNTIYF. The V call is TRBV7-2, the J call TRBJ1-3, with D unclear. The V gene lost 3 bases and the J gene lost 0 bases, with 6 bases spanning the gap. CDR3 length equals 14 residues. Germline loops: CDR1 SGHTA, CDR2 FQGNSA.

In regard to this clone: This sample includes further DNA sequences coding for the same CDR3. The chain recombines TRBV28 with TRBJ1-6; D possibly corresponds to TRBD1 (5 bases). Germline loops: CDR1 MDHEN, CDR2 SYDVKM. The V end was cut by 2 bases, the J end by 10 bases, with 18 bases between. CDR3 length: 16 amino acids. CDR3 amino acids: CASSLGGVAINSPLHF. In DNA form, the CDR3 reads TGTGCCAGCAGTTTAGGGGGAGTAGCGATTAACTCACCCCTCCACTTT. Filled out from reference TRBV28 and TRBJ1-6, the complete variable domain reads DVKVTQSSRYLVKRTGEKVFLECVQDMDHENMFWYRQDPGLGLRLIYFSYDVKMKEKGDIPEGYSVSREKKERFSLILESASTNQTSMYLCASSLGGVAINSPLHFGNGTRLTVT.

This rearrangement joins TRBV3-1 (or the pseudogene TRBV3-2) to TRBJ1-5; no definite D call. V was cut by 0 bases and J by 1 base, with 10 bases left in between. CDR3 length: 16 residues. Germline V CDR1 and CDR2: LGHDT, YNNKEL (reference sequence). The CDR3 here is CASSQEGVASNQPQHF. DNA of the CDR3: TGTGCCAGCAGCCAAGAGGGAGTCGCAAGCAATCAGCCCCAGCATTTT.

The CDR3 sequence: CGAGALGNQPQHF. The CDR3 DNA reads TGTGGCGCGGGGGCTCTGGGCAATCAGCCCCAGCATTTT. The chain joins TRBV30 to TRBJ1-5; a weak D match, TRBD1 (6 bases). Germline lookup yields CDR1 GTSNPN and CDR2 SVGIG (reference sequence). The CDR3 extends over 13 amino acids.

CDR3 amino acids: CASSIAHYPRDRSSGYTF. The CDR3 DNA follows: TGTGCCAGTAGTATAGCTCACTACCCCCGGGACAGGAGCTCTGGCTACACCTTC. V usage is TRBV19 and J usage is TRBJ1-2, with 8 bases fitting TRBD1. The V and J ends lost 1 base and 7 bases, in that order; junction bases with no gene match: 17. This CDR3 comprises 18 residues. Germline V CDR1 and CDR2: LNHDA, SQIVND (reference sequence).

The table lists this clone with a count of one. This rearrangement joins TRBV19 to TRBJ2-1; D may be TRBD1 or TRBD2 (5 bases each). The CDR3 spans 14 residues. CDR1 and CDR2 from the germline V gene are LNHDA and SQIVND (reference sequence). Trimming removed 6 bases at V and 6 bases at J, with 15 bases between. The CDR3 DNA sequence: TGTGCCAGTAGGGCAGGGAGAGGTCTCAATGAGCAGTTCTTC. This codes for CASRAGRGLNEQFF.

This rearrangement joins TRBV18 to TRBJ1-5, with 9 bases fitting TRBD1. This CDR3 comprises 15 residues. V was clipped by 3 bases and J by 2 bases; unmatched bases: 2. From germline, CDR1 is KGHSH and CDR2 LQKENI. Written as DNA, the CDR3 is TGTGCCAGCTCACCGGACAGGGGAGGCAATCAGCCCCAGCATTTT. Translating it yields CASSPDRGGNQPQHF.

The chain recombines TRBV7-9 with TRBJ1-3; D not resolved. The germline V and J ends were trimmed by 5 bases and 0 bases, with 17 bases remaining between them. Germline V gene sequence: CDR1 SEHNR, CDR2 FQNEAQ (reference sequence). CDR3 size: 17 residues. This chain's CDR3 is CASSEVDGDFSGNTIYF. The CDR3 region has the DNA TGTGCCAGCAGCGAAGTGGACGGCGATTTCTCTGGAAACACCATATATTTT.

The rearrangement joins TRBV6-5 to TRBJ2-1, with TRBD2 identical over 9 bases. The junction had 5 bases not matched to a gene; V was cut back by 1 base and J by 7 bases. The CDR3 spans 15 residues. The V gene's germline CDR1 is MNHEY and CDR2 SVGAGI. CDR3 sequence: CASSYFRTSVNEQFF. The CDR3 DNA reads as TGTGCCAGCAGTTACTTTAGGACTAGCGTAAATGAGCAGTTCTTC.

This chain uses TRBV19 with TRBJ2-7, with D possibly matching TRBD2 (7 bases). The ends were cut back, 4 bases at V and 3 bases at J, with 13 bases in the middle. This CDR3 has 14 residues. CDR1 LNHDA and CDR2 SQIVND come from the germline V gene (reference sequence). The CDR3: CASSNGRGGYEQYF. In DNA, the CDR3 is TGTGCCAGTAGTAATGGAAGGGGGGGCTACGAGCAGTACTTC.

The chain uses TRBV6-5 and TRBJ2-7, with 7 bases fitting TRBD2. V lost 6 bases to trimming and J lost 6 bases; unmatched junction nucleotides: 14. The CDR3 sequence is 15 residues long. The germline V gene encodes CDR1 MNHEY and CDR2 SVGAGI. The CDR3 DNA follows: TGTGCCAGCAGGGAGACTAGCTCTCAAGTCGGCGAGCAGTACTTC. It is translated as CASRETSSQVGEQYF.

This clone was seen once. This CDR3 fails to terminate in the conserved phenylalanine or tryptophan, so it likely reflects a read error. The limits of the CDR3 on the DNA are not certain, so only TCRdb's listed CDR3 is given. The sample has other DNA sequences that encode this CDR3 too. The gene calls are TRBV6-5 and TRBJ2-3; whether TRBD2, the table's D call, matches the DNA was not checked. The CDR3 totals 12 residues, both ends included. Germline-derived CDR1 and CDR2 are MNHEY and SVGAGI. The CDR3 is CASRPLQGGGVL.

The chain joins TRBV30 to TRBJ1-6; D not resolved. CDR1 is GTSNPN, CDR2 SVGIG, per germline (reference sequence). Trimming shortened V by 0 bases and J by 7 bases, and 13 bases separated the two germline ends. The CDR3 is 15 residues long. The CDR3 region has the DNA TGTGCCTGGAGTGTAGAGAGCTTGGGAAATTCACCCCTCCACTTT. Its translation is CAWSVESLGNSPLHF.

This chain links TRBV5-4 with TRBJ2-2; possible D gene TRBD2, 5 bases. Trimming shortened V by 4 bases and J by 5 bases, and 12 bases separated the two germline ends. The CDR3 contains 14 residues. Germline V gene lookup returns CDR1 SGHNT and CDR2 YYREEE (reference sequence). For the CDR3, the DNA is TGTGCCAGCAGCCTTGAGTCGGGAACCGGGGAGCTGTTTTTT. It codes for CASSLESGTGELFF.

This clone was detected only a few times. J is TRBJ1-1 and V is TRBV2; D gene ambiguous. Trimming cost V 10 bases and J 0 bases, with 12 bases left between them. Germline V gene lookup returns CDR1 SNHLY and CDR2 FYNNEI. This CDR3 has 13 residues. CDR3 nucleotides: TGTGCCACGCTAGAGTGGGTGAACACTGAAGCTTTCTTT. Amino acid sequence: CATLEWVNTEAFF.

On this clone itself: Other DNA sequences in this sample translate to the same CDR3. This chain links TRBV2 with TRBJ2-5; no firm D call. Between the trimmed V and J ends, which lost 6 bases and 1 base, there was a span of 6 bases. Germline values: CDR1 SNHLY, CDR2 FYNNEI. This CDR3 is 12 amino acids long. As DNA, the CDR3 is TGTGCCAGCAGCGCCCTCCAAGAGACCCAGTACTTC. Translation: CASSALQETQYF. Variable domain in full (rest from reference TRBV2 and TRBJ2-5): EPEVTQTPSHQVTQMGQEVILRCVPISNHLYFYWYRQILGQKVEFLVSFYNNEISEKSEIFDDQFSVERPDGSNFTLKIRSTKLEDSAMYFCASSALQETQYFGPGTRLLVL.

The chain couples TRBV6-1 to TRBJ1-1, with D uncertain. From germline, CDR1 is MNHNS and CDR2 SASEGT. This CDR3 region has 15 residues. Trimming stripped 0 bases from V and 0 bases from J, with 8 bases between. CDR3: CASSEAEGLNTEAFF. CDR3 coding DNA: TGTGCCAGCAGTGAAGCAGAAGGCTTGAACACTGAAGCTTTCTTT.

V and J are TRBV4-3 and TRBJ1-1; 8 positions agree with TRBD1. Germline loops: CDR1 LGHNA, CDR2 YSLEER. CDR3 length equals 14 residues. V was clipped by 2 bases and J by 10 bases; unmatched bases: 9. The CDR3 is CASSQLQGATTAFF. For the CDR3, the DNA is TGCGCCAGCAGCCAACTTCAGGGGGCTACGACAGCTTTCTTT.

The chain links TRBV3-1 (or the pseudogene TRBV3-2) to TRBJ1-3; no reliable D call. Germline V gives CDR1 LGHDT, CDR2 YNNKEL (reference sequence). Deletions cut 1 base from V and 0 bases from J, with 7 bases between. The CDR3 has 15 amino acids. The CDR3 DNA is TGTGCCAGCAGCCAAGGTCGGTACTCTGGAAACACCATATATTTT. Translation gives CASSQGRYSGNTIYF.